One sample yielded the 14 T cell receptor beta chains listed below, sequenced in a study of blood T cell repertoires in COVID-19. Only in-frame clones appear in the TCRdb table, and some are missing; sequencing was by immunoSEQ multiplex PCR. The sample has around 200,000 clones, 87% seen once. Sequenced sample: PBMCs or T cells enriched from blood (not recorded which). The receptors stem from a man aged 18 to 35 with acute COVID-19.

The gene calls are TRBV4-1 and TRBJ2-1; 10 positions agree with TRBD2. Per germline, CDR1 MGHRA and CDR2 YSYEKL. Trimming at V came to 1 base and at J to 5 bases, leaving 8 bases not matched to a gene. The CDR3 spans 17 residues. The CDR3 DNA reads TGCGCCAGCAGCCAAGTCAGAGCGGGAGGGCCCCACAATGAGCAGTTCTTC. Protein sequence: CASSQVRAGGPHNEQFF.

The gene calls are TRBV9 and TRBJ1-1; TRBD1 is a possible D gene (5 bases). Germline V gene sequence: CDR1 SGDLS, CDR2 YYNGEE. With 0 bases removed from V and 4 bases from J, the gap between germline ends came to 13 bases. This CDR3 region has 15 residues. In nucleotides, the CDR3 is TGTGCCAGCAGCGTAGGAGGGACGGGAGGCACTGAAGCTTTCTTT. Its protein is CASSVGGTGGTEAFF.

V usage is TRBV13 and J usage is TRBJ2-1; 7 bases align to TRBD2. The CDR3 spans 16 residues. The V and J ends lost 1 base and 3 bases, in that order; junction bases with no gene match: 6. Germline V gene sequence: CDR1 PRHDT, CDR2 FYEKMQ (reference sequence). This CDR3 reads CASSLDLAAHYNEQFF. Here the CDR3 DNA reads TGTGCCAGCAGCTTAGACCTAGCGGCTCACTACAATGAGCAGTTCTTC.

V gene TRBV25-1 combines with J gene TRBJ1-1; TRBD1 might be the D (5 bases). CDR1 and CDR2 from the germline V gene are MGHDK and SYGVNS. V was pared by 4 bases and J by 6 bases, with 18 bases between. The CDR3 consists of 15 residues. The CDR3 DNA reads TGTGCCAGCAGTGGGAGACAGTCCGGGGACTCTGAAGCTTTCTTT. Its translation: CASSGRQSGDSEAFF.

The chain joins TRBV19 to TRBJ2-6; TRBD2 might be the D (6 bases). There are 14 residues in the CDR3. Germline CDR1 is LNHDA and CDR2 is SQIVND (reference sequence). V lost 10 bases to trimming and J lost 4 bases, with 14 bases between them. DNA of the CDR3: TGTGCCACCACGACTAGTTTCGGGGCCAACGTCCTGACTTTC. Protein sequence: CATTTSFGANVLTF.

The chain carries TRBV2 and TRBJ1-1; D gene unclear. With 10 bases removed from V and 1 base from J, the gap between germline ends came to 13 bases. CDR1 is SNHLY, CDR2 FYNNEI, per germline. The CDR3 length is 13 residues. The CDR3, as DNA: TGTGCCATCCGAGGATACGGGAACACTGAAGCTTTCTTT. This encodes CAIRGYGNTEAFF.

The chain recombines TRBV4-3 with TRBJ1-1, with TRBD1 matching over 8 bases. From germline, CDR1 is LGHNA and CDR2 YSLEER. J lost 4 bases, V lost 3 bases, and 7 bases had no gene match. The CDR3 runs 15 residues. The CDR3 is CASSQAGQAPTEAFF. CDR3 coding DNA: TGCGCCAGCAGCCAGGCGGGACAGGCTCCCACTGAAGCTTTCTTT.

The count of this clone is one. The gene calls are TRBV6-5 and TRBJ1-2, with no clear D. The ends were cut back, 0 bases at V and 1 base at J, with 12 bases in the middle. The CDR3 has 16 residues. Germline values: CDR1 MNHEY, CDR2 SVGAGI. In DNA form, the CDR3 reads TGTGCCAGCAGTTACTCGACGGGAAGCGTTAACTATGGCTACACCTTC. Amino acid sequence: CASSYSTGSVNYGYTF.

This chain links TRBV2 with TRBJ1-2; D possibly corresponds to TRBD1 (6 bases). The V gene's germline CDR1 is SNHLY and CDR2 FYNNEI. This CDR3 is 15 amino acids long. Trimming shortened V by 3 bases and J by 7 bases, and 18 bases separated the two germline ends. The CDR3 DNA is TGTGCCAGCAGTGACCTCCAGGGGAGTCGAGGTGGCTACACCTTC. Encoded protein: CASSDLQGSRGGYTF.

The chain links TRBV7-9 to TRBJ1-1, with 8 bases fitting TRBD1. The J segment lost 1 base and the V segment lost 5 bases, leaving 6 bases of the junction unmatched. The CDR3 covers 15 residues. Germline V gene sequence: CDR1 SEHNR, CDR2 FQNEAQ (reference sequence). CDR3 region: CASSPPGQGNTEAFF. CDR3 DNA: TGTGCCAGCAGCCCCCCAGGACAGGGGAACACTGAAGCTTTCTTT.

The chain joins TRBV6-4 to TRBJ1-6, with a possible D match to TRBD1 (6 bases). Germline loops: CDR1 MRHNA, CDR2 SNTAGT. CDR3 length: 17 amino acids. V gave up 9 bases and J gave up 7 bases, with 25 bases separating them. CDR3 nucleotides: TGTGCCAGGCCTAGGACAGACAGGACCCGACGCAATTCACCCCTCCACTTT. Translated, it gives CARPRTDRTRRNSPLHF.

The chain joins TRBV5-1 to TRBJ1-1, with D possibly TRBD1 on 6 matching bases. The CDR3 totals 16 residues. Germline V gene data show CDR1 as SGHRS and CDR2 as YFSETQ. Between the trimmed V and J ends, which lost 3 bases and 5 bases, there was a span of 20 bases. The CDR3 loop is CASSSPRGQIRTEAFF. The CDR3 bases are TGCGCCAGCAGCTCACCCCGAGGACAGATTCGGACTGAAGCTTTCTTT.

V is TRBV24-1 and J is TRBJ1-2; no clear D. Per germline, CDR1 KGHDR and CDR2 SFDVKD. Trimming took off 0 bases at V and 7 bases at J, with 20 bases between the two ends. This CDR3 has 17 amino acids. In DNA form, the CDR3 reads TGTGCCACCAGTGATTTGCAATTCTCGGCAGGAATGTTTGGCTACACCTTC. This sequence encodes CATSDLQFSAGMFGYTF.

V usage is TRBV27 and J usage is TRBJ1-6, with D unresolved. Between the trimmed V and J ends, which lost 0 bases and 7 bases, there was a span of 13 bases. This CDR3 is 16 amino acids long. Germline CDR1 is MNHEY and CDR2 is SMNVEV (reference sequence). CDR3 region: CASSLSTNSHNSPLHF. The DNA of the CDR3 is TGTGCCAGCAGTTTATCGACGAACAGTCACAATTCACCCCTCCACTTT.